This T cell receptor (beta chain) was found in a study of cytomegalovirus exposure and HLA in healthy donors. Study-wide results and caveats: Indistinguishable V segments, including TRBV6-2 and TRBV6-3, were excluded. According to an earlier analysis, most TCR beta V segments yielded productive rearrangements about 90% or about 30% of the time.

CDR1 and CDR2 from the germline V gene are SGHAT and FQNNGV. The V and J ends lost 3 bases and 6 bases respectively, with 12 bases between them. The CDR3 is 14 amino acids. Worth noting for this clone: Its matching antigen is unknown.

A multiplex PCR was run with 60 Vbeta primers and 13 Jbeta primers. This table comes from immunoSEQ multiplex PCR, and its TCRdb copy is limited to in-frame clones, with some not included. Of approximately 170,000 clones detected, just over 75% appear once; the ten largest clones hold roughly 1.4%. The sequenced sample consisted of PBMCs. This rearrangement joins TRBV11-2 to TRBJ2-1, with TRBD2 as a possible D gene (5 bases). The sequence derives from a man in his forties in good health and CMV-seronegative. CDR3 in DNA: TGTGCCAGCAGCTTTACGACTACCAGCAATGAGCAGTTCTTC. As protein: CASSFTTTSNEQFF. Complete variable domain (other parts from reference TRBV11-2 and TRBJ2-1): EAGVAQSPRYKIIEKRQSVAFWCNPISGHATLYWYQQILGQGPKLLIQFQNNGVVDDSQLPKDRFSAERLKGVDSTLKIQPAKLEDSAVYLCASSFTTTSNEQFFGPGTRLTVL.